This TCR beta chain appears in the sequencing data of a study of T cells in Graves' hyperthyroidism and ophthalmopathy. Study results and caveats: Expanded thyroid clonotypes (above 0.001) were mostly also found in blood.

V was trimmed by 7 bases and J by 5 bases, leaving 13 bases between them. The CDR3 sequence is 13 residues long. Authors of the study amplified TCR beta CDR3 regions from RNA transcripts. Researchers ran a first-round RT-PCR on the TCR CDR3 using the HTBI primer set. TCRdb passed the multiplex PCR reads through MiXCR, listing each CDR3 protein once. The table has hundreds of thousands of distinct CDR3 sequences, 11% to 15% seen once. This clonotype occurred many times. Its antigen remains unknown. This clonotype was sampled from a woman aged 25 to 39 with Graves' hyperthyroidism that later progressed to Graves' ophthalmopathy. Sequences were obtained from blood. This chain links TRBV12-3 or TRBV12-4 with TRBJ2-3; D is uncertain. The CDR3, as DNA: TGTGCCAGCAAGTTAGGTCGAGGAGATACGCAGTATTTT. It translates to CASKLGRGDTQYF.